This entry concerns a single T cell receptor beta chain. There are a few counts of this clonotype. Its antigen has not been determined. Per-base quality was not reported, and no clone a single base away is much larger than it. The receptor library was made with PCR. The instrument was an Illumina HiSeq 2500. Molecular barcoding was employed in the preparation of TCR libraries, with unique molecular identifiers being used to normalize TCRbeta repertoire quantification. The public reads were quality trimmed at Q25 with fastp and then assembled into clones with MiXCR by TCRdb, keeping productive beta chains. Identical CDR3 proteins give one entry, which carries the most common genes and DNA. Within this sample are a few hundred thousand distinct CDR3 sequences, with approximately 11% of them counted one time only. The ten biggest clones cover over 4.5% of the sample. The sample originates from a study of T-cell reconstitution after alpha-beta-depleted transplantation in children (dated by TCRdb to about 2016). As for the study more broadly: T-cell immune reconstitution after TCRalphabeta/CD19-depleted allogeneic hematopoietic cell transplantation in children was quantitatively tracked in the study by means of TCR repertoire profiling.

Per the germline V gene, SGHTA is the CDR1 and FQGNSA is the CDR2. Clipping removes 4 bases from V and 7 bases from J, with 6 as the unmatched junction base count. The CDR3 has 15 amino acids, counting the end cysteine and phenylalanine. Only CDR3 DNA is held: 45 bases, read in frame from base 1. The TCR was taken from a human donor who donated a stem cell graft to a child with acute myeloid leukemia. The specimen comprised PBMCs from the stem cell graft donor, sampled from the stem cell graft. The rearranged segments are TRBV7-2 and TRBJ1-6, with 8 middle bases fitting TRBD1. The CDR3 protein sequence reads: CASSSWTGNNSPLHF. The bases are TGTGCCAGCAGCTCCTGGACAGGGAACAATTCACCCCTCCACTTT.